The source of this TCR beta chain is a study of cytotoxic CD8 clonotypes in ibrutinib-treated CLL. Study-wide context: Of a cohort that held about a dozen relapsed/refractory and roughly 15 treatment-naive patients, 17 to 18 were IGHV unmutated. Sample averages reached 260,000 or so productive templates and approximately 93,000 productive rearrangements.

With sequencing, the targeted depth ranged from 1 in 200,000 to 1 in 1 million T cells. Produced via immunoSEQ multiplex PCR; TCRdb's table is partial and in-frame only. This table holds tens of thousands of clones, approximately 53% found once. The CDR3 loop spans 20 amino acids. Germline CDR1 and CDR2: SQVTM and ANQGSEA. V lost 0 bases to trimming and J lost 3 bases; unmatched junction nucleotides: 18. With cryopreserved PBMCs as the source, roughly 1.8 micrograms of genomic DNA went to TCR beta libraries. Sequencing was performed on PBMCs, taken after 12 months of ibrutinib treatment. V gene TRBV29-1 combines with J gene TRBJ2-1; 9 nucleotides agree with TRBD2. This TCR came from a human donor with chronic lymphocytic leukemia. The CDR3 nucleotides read TGCAGCGTTGAAGATGGTCTTACAGCGGGAGGTTTTAGCGACTACAATGAGCAGTTCTTC. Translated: CSVEDGLTAGGFSDYNEQFF.